This TCR beta chain was identified during a study of CD8 T cells in Susac syndrome. Random hexamers were used to reverse transcribe an amount of roughly 0.45 to 1 ug RNA. In TCRdb, the immunoSEQ multiplex PCR reads were re-called with MiXCR into one record per CDR3 protein. The profile covers some 300,000 distinct CDR3 sequences, with 75% to 85% appearing a single time and about 0.22% taken by the ten largest. Relapsing-remitting disease, either stable or active, was present in the multiple sclerosis controls, who were treatment-naive patients. TEMRA cells were FACS-enriched and CD8+ and CD4+ T cells negatively isolated. Germline loops: CDR1 MNHNS, CDR2 SASEGT. V was clipped by 7 bases and J by 3 bases; unmatched bases: 12. This CDR3 has 17 amino acids.

The sequenced material came from CD8+ T cells from PBMCs. The TCR originated in a human donor with multiple sclerosis. This chain joins TRBV6-1 and TRBJ2-2, with 9 bases fitting TRBD2. CDR3 sequence reads: CASNEWGLASDTGELFF. The CDR3 bases are TGTGCCAGCAACGAATGGGGACTAGCATCGGACACCGGGGAGCTGTTTTTT.